Given below is one T cell receptor beta chain in context. Its antigen is currently unknown. The data originate from a study of shared clonotypes between healthy human individuals. Study-level information: Samples came from a couple of female and a few male donors aged 18 to 49. Researchers assigned three CD4 naive, three CD4 memory, two CD8 naive and one CD8 memory plate to each donor.

Looked up from germline, CDR1 is ENHRY and CDR2 is SYGVKD. This CDR3 is built from 12 residues. Between the trimmed V and J ends, which lost 3 bases and 4 bases, there was a span of 6 bases. Points from the study as a whole: Shared clonotypes: 4.5% to 5% naive CD4, around 4% naive CD8, less than 2.5% memory CD4, about 0.41% memory CD8.

Sequenced by immunoSEQ multiplex PCR; TCRdb stores in-frame clones only, minus some. This table holds around 240,000 clones, 50% to 75% found once. Sequencing was carried out using memory CD4+ T cells sorted from blood. Subset denoted: CD45RA-negative fraction. V gene TRBV10-3 combines with J gene TRBJ1-1, with D unclear. This clonotype was obtained from a young man in good health. CDR3 loop: CAISDLGTEAFF. DNA for the CDR3: TGTGCCATCAGTGATTTGGGCACTGAAGCTTTCTTT.